The rows below give T cell receptor beta chains drawn from one sample of a study of CD4 T cell repertoires and nickel. TCRdb fed the RT-PCR reads into MiXCR, producing one record per CDR3 protein. This sample has approximately 160 distinct CDR3 sequences, with around 55% found just once. Sequenced: CD4+ T cells from blood, not recorded whether cultured. Every receptor here comes from a human donor in a nickel allergy study, with or without nickel allergy (not recorded which). It is not recorded whether this sample comes from one donor or several. Each CDR3 is given with its conserved first and last residue. Each record gives: V gene, J gene, CDR3 protein.

V: TRBV18
J: TRBJ2-7
CDR3: CASSPAGTRYEQYF

V: TRBV10-1
J: TRBJ2-5
CDR3: CATSGPQETQYF

V: TRBV7-8
J: TRBJ1-5
CDR3: CASSLAGNNQPQHF

V: TRBV9
J: TRBJ1-2
CDR3: CASSVGTGAGGYTF

V: TRBV20-1
J: TRBJ2-5
CDR3: CSARHRGHGTQYF

V: TRBV6-6
J: TRBJ1-2
CDR3: CASSYMAGDYGYTF

V: TRBV29-1
J: TRBJ2-2
CDR3: CSVAYSTGELFF

V: TRBV11-1
J: TRBJ1-2
CDR3: CASSSAPDRNYGYTF

V: TRBV5-4
J: TRBJ2-3
CDR3: CASSFDSSTDTQYF

V: TRBV19
J: TRBJ1-6
CDR3: CASSITGRGPLHF

V: TRBV20-1
J: TRBJ1-1
CDR3: CSARRQNTEAFF

V: TRBV5-1
J: TRBJ1-1
CDR3: CASSLAGRPEAEAFF

V: TRBV20-1
J: TRBJ2-3
CDR3: CSVPGAGPADTQYF

V: TRBV6-5
J: TRBJ1-5
CDR3: CASSENRLGTNSNQPQHF

V: TRBV6-1
J: TRBJ2-1
CDR3: CASCRDRDNEQFF

V: TRBV4-1
J: TRBJ2-3
CDR3: CASRRAWQRGGRVEGTQYF

V: TRBV19
J: TRBJ1-1
CDR3: CASSIWQGAAFF

V: TRBV24-1
J: TRBJ1-5
CDR3: CATSEPNQPQHF

V: TRBV12-3/TRBV12-4
J: TRBJ1-1
CDR3: CASSRNRNTEAFF

V: TRBV29-1
J: TRBJ1-2
CDR3: CSVERGRDGYTF

V: TRBV10-3
J: TRBJ2-1
CDR3: CAISESHSEVGQFF

V: TRBV19
J: TRBJ1-2
CDR3: CASSIRQQGSYGYTF

V: TRBV20-1
J: TRBJ2-1
CDR3: CSARDRRIGEQFF

V: TRBV5-1
J: TRBJ1-1
CDR3: CASSLEGTGGIGNTEAFF

V: TRBV29-1
J: TRBJ1-5
CDR3: CSVVTGGGNQPQHF

V: TRBV29-1
J: TRBJ2-3
CDR3: CSVAGLKTSTDTQYF